The 7 T cell receptor beta chains listed next were all sequenced from one sample in a study of blood T cell repertoires in COVID-19. Repertoires were generated with immunoSEQ multiplex PCR, while TCRdb's copy carries only in-frame clones and drops some. The sample contains roughly 260,000 clones, more than 85% of which appear only once. Source material: peripheral blood. Receptors were obtained from a person aged 18-35 years with COVID-19, enrolled during active disease.

This clone showed up just once. This sequence joins TRBV6-5 and TRBJ1-2; D might be TRBD1 (6 bases). Trimming took off 1 base at V and 7 bases at J, with 19 bases between the two ends. The CDR3 length is 16 residues. The germline V gene encodes CDR1 MNHEY and CDR2 SVGAGI. Here the CDR3 DNA reads TGTGCCAGCAGTTACTTACTGGACAGCCCTGATTCTGGCTACACCTTC. It codes for CASSYLLDSPDSGYTF.

The CDR3 loop reads CASSSGRTSTDTQYF. The DNA of the CDR3 is TGTGCCAGCAGTTCAGGACGGACTAGCACAGATACGCAGTATTTT. The rearrangement joins TRBV28 to TRBJ2-3, with a possible D match to TRBD2 (5 bases). Germline V gene sequence: CDR1 MDHEN, CDR2 SYDVKM. The CDR3 consists of 15 residues. V lost 4 bases and J 0 bases, leaving 11 bases between the germline ends. The full variable domain, in which reference TRBV28 and TRBJ2-3 provide the parts outside the CDR3, is DVKVTQSSRYLVKRTGEKVFLECVQDMDHENMFWYRQDPGLGLRLIYFSYDVKMKEKGDIPEGYSVSREKKERFSLILESASTNQTSMYLCASSSGRTSTDTQYFGPGTRLTVL.

The chain combines TRBV5-1 with TRBJ1-4; 12 bases line up with TRBD1. Germline V gene data show CDR1 as SGHRS and CDR2 as YFSETQ. Trimming cost V 3 bases and J 7 bases; bases outside gene matches: 13. The CDR3 spans 18 residues. The DNA of the CDR3 is TGCGCCAGCAGCTCTAAACCGGGACAGGGGGCATATAGTGAAAAACTGTTTTTT. Protein sequence: CASSSKPGQGAYSEKLFF. The complete variable domain, with remaining parts taken from reference TRBV5-1 and TRBJ1-4, reads KAGVTQTPRYLIKTRGQQVTLSCSPISGHRSVSWYQQTPGQGLQFLFEYFSETQRNKGNFPGRFSGRQFSNSRSEMNVSTLELGDSALYLCASSSKPGQGAYSEKLFFGSGTQLSVL.

In DNA, the CDR3 is TGTGCCAGCAGCTTTAGGACTAGCGGAGAAGAGACCCAGTACTTC. The encoded protein is CASSFRTSGEETQYF. V usage is TRBV5-4 and J usage is TRBJ2-5; 10 bases are shared with TRBD2. Germline lookup yields CDR1 SGHNT and CDR2 YYREEE (reference sequence). V lost 2 bases and J lost 3; bases outside the gene matches: 4. The CDR3 has 15 amino acids. Drawing the rest from reference TRBV5-4 and TRBJ2-5, the complete variable domain is ETGVTQSPTHLIKTRGQQVTLRCSSQSGHNTVSWYQQALGQGPQFIFQYYREEENGRGNFPPRFSGLQFPNYSSELNVNALELDDSALYLCASSFRTSGEETQYFGPGTRLLVL.

The chain links TRBV18 to TRBJ2-5; D is uncertain. This CDR3 is 12 amino acids long. Germline V gene data show CDR1 as KGHSH and CDR2 as LQKENI. Trimming took 6 bases from V and 0 from J, leaving 5 bases between them. In DNA, the CDR3 is TGTGCCAGCTCCCGGGACCAAGAGACCCAGTACTTC. This sequence encodes CASSRDQETQYF.

V is TRBV10-3 and J is TRBJ2-5; D not certain. Per germline, CDR1 ENHRY and CDR2 SYGVKD. The ends were cut back, 9 bases at V and 2 bases at J, with 13 bases in the middle. The CDR3 spans 13 residues. The CDR3 is CAIRINSQETQYF. The CDR3, as DNA: TGTGCCATTCGTATCAACTCACAAGAGACCCAGTACTTC.

The gene calls are TRBV7-9 and TRBJ1-1, with a weak D call TRBD1 (5 bases). The CDR3 is 15 amino acids. The germline V gene has CDR1 SEHNR and CDR2 FQNEAQ (reference sequence). The V gene lost 3 bases and the J gene lost 1 base, with 12 bases spanning the gap. The CDR3, as DNA: TGTGCCAGCAGCTTTTTAGACAGAGAGAACACTGAAGCTTTCTTT. Translation gives CASSFLDRENTEAFF.